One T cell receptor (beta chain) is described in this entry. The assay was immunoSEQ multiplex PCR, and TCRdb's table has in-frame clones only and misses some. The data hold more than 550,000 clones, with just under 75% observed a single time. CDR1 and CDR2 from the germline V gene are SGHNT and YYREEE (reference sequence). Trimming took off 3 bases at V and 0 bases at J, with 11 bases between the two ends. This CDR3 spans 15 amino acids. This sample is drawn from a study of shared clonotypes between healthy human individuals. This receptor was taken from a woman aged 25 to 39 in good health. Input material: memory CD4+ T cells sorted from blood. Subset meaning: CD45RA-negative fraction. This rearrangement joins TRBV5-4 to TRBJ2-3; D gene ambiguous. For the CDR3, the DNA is TGTGCCAGCAGCTCGGTAGGAGTTAGCACAGATACGCAGTATTTT. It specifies CASSSVGVSTDTQYF.